These 15 T cell receptor beta chains came from one sample sequenced in a study of OX40 agonist ivuxolimab in advanced cancers. Sequencing used immunoSEQ multiplex PCR; TCRdb keeps in-frame clones, though not all of them. The data hold over 25,000 clones, with more than 60% observed a single time. The source was CD4+ or CD8+ T cells sorted from blood, collected in a trial of the OX40 agonist ivuxolimab. Receptor source: an adult with an advanced solid tumor such as melanoma, head and neck, liver or kidney cancer.

This chain joins TRBV28 and TRBJ1-4; TRBD1 agrees at 7 bases. Germline V CDR1 and CDR2: MDHEN, SYDVKM. The CDR3 is 17 amino acids. J gave up 4 bases and V 2 bases, and 10 bases lay outside the gene matches. The CDR3 region is CASSLGGGASDNEKLFF. CDR3 nucleotides: TGTGCCAGCAGTTTAGGAGGGGGCGCCTCCGATAATGAAAAACTGTTTTTT.

The rearrangement uses TRBV18 and TRBJ2-6; TRBD1 matches at 9 bases. Unmatched junction bases numbered 5, after V lost 5 bases and J lost 0 bases. CDR3 length equals 17 residues. Germline assignment: CDR1 KGHSH and CDR2 LQKENI. The CDR3 sequence: CASSTGGASSGANVLTF. DNA of the CDR3: TGTGCCAGCTCAACAGGGGGCGCCAGCTCTGGGGCCAACGTCCTGACTTTC.

The gene calls are TRBV5-6 and TRBJ2-7; 14 positions agree with TRBD2. Germline V gene data show CDR1 as SGHDT and CDR2 as YYEEEE. This CDR3 region has 16 residues. The junction had 5 bases not matched to a gene; V was cut back by 4 bases and J by 2 bases. This chain's CDR3 is CASSAEGLAGAYEQYF. CDR3 nucleotides: TGTGCCAGCAGCGCGGAGGGACTAGCGGGAGCCTACGAGCAGTACTTC.

V is TRBV6-5 and J is TRBJ2-2; no firm D call. There are 15 residues in the CDR3. Trimming shortened V by 4 bases and J by 3 bases, and 12 bases separated the two germline ends. CDR1 is MNHEY and CDR2 is SVGAGI in the germline V gene. The CDR3 here is CASSFSADHTGELFF. DNA of the CDR3: TGTGCCAGCAGTTTCTCAGCTGATCACACCGGGGAGCTGTTTTTT.

The gene calls are TRBV28 and TRBJ1-2; D might be TRBD1 (6 bases). Trimming stripped 6 bases from V and 5 bases from J, with 16 bases between. The CDR3 loop spans 14 amino acids. The germline CDR1 and CDR2 sequences are MDHEN and SYDVKM. The CDR3 sequence is CASSPPGTFYGYTF. The CDR3 coding sequence is TGTGCCAGCAGCCCCCCAGGGACATTTTATGGCTACACCTTC.

V usage is TRBV7-9 and J usage is TRBJ1-2; D remains ambiguous. Trimming removed 5 bases at V and 8 bases at J, with 9 bases between. Germline lookup yields CDR1 SEHNR and CDR2 FQNEAQ (reference sequence). The CDR3 runs 11 residues. The CDR3 nucleotides are TGTGCCAGCAGCAGCCCGGGCGGCTACACCTTC. Encoded protein: CASSSPGGYTF.

This chain joins TRBV7-8 and TRBJ2-1, with 13 bases lining up with TRBD2. After removal of 5 bases from V and 5 bases from J, the junction contained 9 bases not matched to a gene. CDR1 and CDR2 from the germline V gene are SGHVS and FQNEAQ. CDR3 length equals 17 residues. CDR3 sequence (DNA): TGTGCCAGCAGCCCCTGGACTAGCGGGGGTGGGAACAATGAGCAGTTCTTC. Translation: CASSPWTSGGGNNEQFF.

The J gene is TRBJ2-1, the V gene TRBV4-1; possibly TRBD2 for D (6 bases). Germline-derived CDR1 and CDR2 are MGHRA and YSYEKL. This CDR3 has 16 residues. V dropped 4 bases and J dropped 10 bases, with 23 bases sitting between them. In nucleotides, the CDR3 is TGCGCCAGCAGCCTTAACGTCGGGAGACCTCTGTGGGAGCAGTTCTTC. Residues: CASSLNVGRPLWEQFF.

About this clone: Distinct nucleotide sequences in the sample also encode this CDR3. The chain employs TRBV6-5 and TRBJ2-5, with D tentatively TRBD1 (5 bases). The V end lost 8 bases, the J end lost 5 bases, and 12 bases lay between the germline ends. The germline gives CDR1 MNHEY, CDR2 SVGAGI. The CDR3 runs 12 residues. DNA for the CDR3: TGTGCCAGCGGGCAGGGTCGGGAGACCCAGTACTTC. This gives the protein CASGQGRETQYF.

The gene calls are TRBV7-9 and TRBJ2-1, with 9 bases matching TRBD1. The germline gives CDR1 SEHNR, CDR2 FQNEAQ (reference sequence). The ends lost 2 bases at V and 8 bases at J; junction bases unmatched: 13. This CDR3 is 17 amino acids long. The CDR3 loop is CASSLPLPGQGVYEQFF. The CDR3 coding sequence is TGTGCCAGCAGCTTACCGCTACCGGGACAGGGTGTCTATGAGCAGTTCTTC. The full variable domain, its missing parts supplied by reference TRBV7-9 and TRBJ2-1, is DTGVSQNPRHKITKRGQNVTFRCDPISEHNRLYWYRQTLGQGPEFLTYFQNEAQLEKSRLLSDRFSAERPKGSFSTLEIQRTEQGDSAMYLCASSLPLPGQGVYEQFFGPGTRLTVL.

This sequence joins TRBV6-5 and TRBJ2-5, with D perhaps matching TRBD1 or TRBD2 (5 bases each). The germline gives CDR1 MNHEY, CDR2 SVGAGI. V shed 2 bases and J shed 1 base, with 8 bases lying between them. This CDR3 region has 14 residues. The CDR3 DNA reads TGTGCCAGCAGTTACGTGGGACCCCAAGAGACCCAGTACTTC. This gives the protein CASSYVGPQETQYF.

This chain uses TRBV7-9 with TRBJ2-1; 9 bases are a match to TRBD1. Germline trimming cut 8 bases from V and 4 bases from J; bases unmatched to any gene: 6. Germline loops: CDR1 SEHNR, CDR2 FQNEAQ (reference sequence). CDR3 length equals 14 residues. The CDR3 bases are TGTGCCAGCCAGGGGACAGGGTCTTACAATGAGCAGTTCTTC. Its protein product is CASQGTGSYNEQFF.

V is TRBV10-3 and J is TRBJ2-7; D gene unclear. CDR3 size: 12 residues. V lost 4 bases to trimming and J lost 6 bases, with 10 bases between them. Germline loops: CDR1 ENHRY, CDR2 SYGVKD. Here the CDR3 reads CAISGPSPEQYF. The CDR3 region has the DNA TGTGCCATCAGTGGACCGTCCCCCGAGCAGTACTTC.

This chain links TRBV9 with TRBJ2-1; perhaps TRBD2 as D (5 bases). Germline V lookup: CDR1 SGDLS, CDR2 YYNGEE. The germline V and J ends were trimmed by 0 bases and 6 bases, with 7 bases remaining between them. The CDR3 has 13 amino acids. This CDR3 is CASSVDLANEQFF. The CDR3 DNA reads as TGTGCCAGCAGCGTAGACCTAGCCAATGAGCAGTTCTTC. The full variable domain, rest sourced from reference TRBV9 and TRBJ2-1, is DSGVTQTPKHLITATGQRVTLRCSPRSGDLSVYWYQQSLDQGLQFLIQYYNGEERAKGNILERFSAQQFPDLHSELNLSSLELGDSALYFCASSVDLANEQFFGPGTRLTVL.

This clone was seen only once. This chain joins TRBV10-2 and TRBJ2-5; TRBD1 agrees at 11 bases. The CDR3 covers 15 residues. Trimming at V came to 6 bases and at J to 1 base, leaving 4 bases not matched to a gene. Germline V gene lookup returns CDR1 WSHSY and CDR2 SAAADI. The CDR3 sequence is CASRGTGGRQETQYF. In DNA, the CDR3 is TGCGCCAGCAGGGGGACAGGGGGACGCCAAGAGACCCAGTACTTC.